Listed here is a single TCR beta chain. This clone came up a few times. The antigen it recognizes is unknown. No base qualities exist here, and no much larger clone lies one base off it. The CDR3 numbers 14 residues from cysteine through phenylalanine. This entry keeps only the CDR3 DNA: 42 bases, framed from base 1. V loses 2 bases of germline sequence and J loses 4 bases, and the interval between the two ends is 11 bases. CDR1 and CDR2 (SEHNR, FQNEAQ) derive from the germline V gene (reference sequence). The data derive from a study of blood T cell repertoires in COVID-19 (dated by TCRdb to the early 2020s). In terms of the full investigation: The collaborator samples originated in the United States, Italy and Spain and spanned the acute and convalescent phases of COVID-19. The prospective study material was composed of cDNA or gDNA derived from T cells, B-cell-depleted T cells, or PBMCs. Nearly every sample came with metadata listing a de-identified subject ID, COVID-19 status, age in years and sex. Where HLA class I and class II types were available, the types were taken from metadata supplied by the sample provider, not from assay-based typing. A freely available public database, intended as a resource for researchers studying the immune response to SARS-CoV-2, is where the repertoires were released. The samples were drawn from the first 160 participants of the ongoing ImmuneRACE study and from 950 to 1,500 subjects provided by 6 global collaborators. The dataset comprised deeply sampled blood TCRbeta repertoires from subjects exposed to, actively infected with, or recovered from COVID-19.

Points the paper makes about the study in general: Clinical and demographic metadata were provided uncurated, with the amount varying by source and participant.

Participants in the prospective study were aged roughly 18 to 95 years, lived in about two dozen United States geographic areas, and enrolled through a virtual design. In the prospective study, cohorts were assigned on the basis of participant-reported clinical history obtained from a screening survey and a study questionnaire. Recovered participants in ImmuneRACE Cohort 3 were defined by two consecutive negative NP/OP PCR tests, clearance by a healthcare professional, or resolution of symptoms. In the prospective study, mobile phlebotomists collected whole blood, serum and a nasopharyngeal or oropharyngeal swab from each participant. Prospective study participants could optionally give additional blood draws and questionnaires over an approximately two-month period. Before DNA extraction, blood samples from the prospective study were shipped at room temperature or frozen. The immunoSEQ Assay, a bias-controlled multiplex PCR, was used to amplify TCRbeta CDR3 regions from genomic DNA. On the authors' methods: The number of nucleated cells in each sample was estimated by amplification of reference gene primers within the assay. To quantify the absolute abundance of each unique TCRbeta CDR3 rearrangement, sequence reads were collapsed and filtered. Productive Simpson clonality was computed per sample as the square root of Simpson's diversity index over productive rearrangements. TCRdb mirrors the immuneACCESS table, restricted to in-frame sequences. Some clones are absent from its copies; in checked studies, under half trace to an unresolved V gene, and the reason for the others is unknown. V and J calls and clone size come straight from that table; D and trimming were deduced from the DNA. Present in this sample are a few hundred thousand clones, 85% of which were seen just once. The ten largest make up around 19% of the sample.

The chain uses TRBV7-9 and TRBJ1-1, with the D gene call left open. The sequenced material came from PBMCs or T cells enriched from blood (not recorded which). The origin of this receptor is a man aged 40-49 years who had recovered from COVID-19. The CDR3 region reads CASSLLGVGTEAFF. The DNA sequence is TGTGCCAGCAGCTTACTCGGGGTGGGCACTGAAGCTTTCTTT.